These 18 T cell receptor beta chains originate from one sample sequenced in a study of tissue T cells after allogeneic stem cell transplantation (dated by TCRdb to between 2021 and 2024). Libraries were made using the immunoSEQ multiplex PCR assay. Not all clones reach the TCRdb copy of this immuneACCESS table, which keeps in-frame sequences only. Checked studies attribute under half of the gap to unresolved V genes and leave the rest unexplained. This sample has around 3,600 clones in its table, and over 65% of those were observed once. The ten most abundant clones make up less than 6.5% of the sample. In the paper's terms, the time point label means: human tissue collected at research (rapid) autopsy. Over a roughly 3-year period, about seven adult allo-HCT recipients who had steroid-refractory GVHD were prospectively enrolled in a research-autopsy study. This sample comprised left colon tissue, obtained at autopsy. The receptors come from an older male patient with steroid-refractory graft-versus-host disease after an allogeneic stem cell transplant. Some T cells may be donor cells from the graft after a transplant.

This clone appeared a few times. The chain employs TRBV7-2 and TRBJ2-7, with D perhaps TRBD2 (5 bases). The CDR3 spans 13 residues. The germline V gene has CDR1 SGHTA and CDR2 FQGNSA. Trimming shortened V by 5 bases and J by 1 base, and 9 bases separated the two germline ends. This chain's CDR3 is CASSRTESYEQYF. CDR3 nucleotide sequence: TGTGCCAGCAGCAGGACTGAATCCTACGAGCAGTACTTC.

Sample share makes this clone large. The CDR3 DNA follows: TGTGCCAGCAGGTCCACCCCTGGGAACACTGAAGCTTTCTTT. This encodes CASRSTPGNTEAFF. The chain couples TRBV2 to TRBJ1-1; no reliable D call. Looked up from germline, CDR1 is SNHLY and CDR2 is FYNNEI. CDR3 size: 14 residues. The germline V and J ends were trimmed by 6 bases and 1 base, with 12 bases remaining between them.

This chain connects TRBV4-3 to TRBJ2-1; 8 bases match TRBD2. Unmatched junction bases numbered 8, after V lost 4 bases and J lost 6 bases. Germline V gene data show CDR1 as LGHNA and CDR2 as YSLEER. The CDR3 extends over 15 amino acids. The CDR3 reads CASSPDWRGVNEQFF. CDR3 in DNA: TGCGCCAGCAGCCCGGACTGGCGGGGGGTCAATGAGCAGTTCTTC.

CDR3 sequence reads: CASSIPGITYEQYF. The CDR3 nucleotides read TGTGCCAGCAGCATCCCGGGAATTACCTACGAGCAGTACTTC. The chain combines TRBV7-2 with TRBJ2-7; weak D call: TRBD2 (5 bases). CDR3 length equals 14 residues. CDR1 is SGHTA and CDR2 is FQGNSA in the germline V gene. Trimming cost V 5 bases and J 2 bases, with 13 bases left between them.

This clone was seen more than once but under ten times. The chain is built from TRBV4-1 and TRBJ2-1, with 10 bases identical to TRBD2. Germline CDR1 and CDR2: MGHRA and YSYEKL. The CDR3 has 19 amino acids. After removal of 4 bases from V and 1 base from J, the junction contained 13 bases not matched to a gene. The CDR3 loop is CASSPGGVAGGGSYNEQFF. In DNA, the CDR3 is TGCGCCAGCAGCCCCGGGGGAGTAGCGGGGGGAGGTTCCTACAATGAGCAGTTCTTC.

In its sample, this clone was seen once. V usage is TRBV30 and J usage is TRBJ1-2; D gene unclear. Per germline, CDR1 GTSNPN and CDR2 SVGIG (reference sequence). This CDR3 region has 12 residues. V lost 4 bases, J lost 4 bases, and 10 bases lay in between. In DNA, the CDR3 is TGTGCCTGGACCCTTCAGACCTATGGCTACACCTTC. Its translation: CAWTLQTYGYTF.

J is TRBJ2-2 and V is TRBV27; 7 bases are a match to TRBD2. V lost 3 bases and J lost 6; bases outside the gene matches: 13. CDR1 and CDR2 (germline): MNHEY, SMNVEV (reference sequence). This CDR3 has 17 amino acids. CDR3 sequence: CASSLGGDYSQPGELFF. DNA for the CDR3: TGTGCCAGCAGTTTGGGGGGGGACTACTCCCAACCCGGGGAGCTGTTTTTT.

The V gene is TRBV5-1, the J gene TRBJ2-1; D is unresolved. Germline V gene data show CDR1 as SGHRS and CDR2 as YFSETQ. V gave up 3 bases and J gave up 5 bases, with 15 bases separating them. This CDR3 spans 15 amino acids. The CDR3 nucleotides are TGCGCCAGCAGCTGGGGTGTCCGAACAGACAATGAGCAGTTCTTC. This translates into CASSWGVRTDNEQFF.

V gene TRBV6-5 combines with J gene TRBJ2-1; 7 bases map to TRBD2. In germline, CDR1 is MNHEY, CDR2 SVGAGI. After removal of 10 bases from V and 1 base from J, the junction contained 10 bases not matched to a gene. The CDR3 totals 15 residues. The CDR3, as DNA: TGTGCCACCTCTGCGGGGCGGGGGTCCTACAATGAGCAGTTCTTC. Translating it yields CATSAGRGSYNEQFF.

This clone was seen just once. The chain is built from TRBV7-2 and TRBJ1-1; D ambiguous. The ends were cut back, 6 bases at V and 1 base at J, with 15 bases in the middle. The CDR3 length is 15 residues. The germline CDR1 and CDR2 sequences are SGHTA and FQGNSA. CDR3 loop: CASRRERMGNTEAFF. Here the CDR3 DNA reads TGTGCCAGCAGGAGGGAAAGGATGGGGAACACTGAAGCTTTCTTT.

The chain joins TRBV9 to TRBJ1-1, with D hard to call. The CDR3 spans 15 residues. Germline assignment: CDR1 SGDLS and CDR2 YYNGEE. V gave up 4 bases and J gave up 1 base, with 14 bases separating them. The CDR3 bases are TGTGCCAGCAGCCCCCCATACCGGGAGAACACTGAAGCTTTCTTT. Translating it yields CASSPPYRENTEAFF. The variable domain in full, completed from reference TRBV9 and TRBJ1-1, reads DSGVTQTPKHLITATGQRVTLRCSPRSGDLSVYWYQQSLDQGLQFLIQYYNGEERAKGNILERFSAQQFPDLHSELNLSSLELGDSALYFCASSPPYRENTEAFFGQGTRLTVV.

The chain carries TRBV2 and TRBJ2-7, with D uncertain. The length of the CDR3 is 13 residues. CDR1 SNHLY and CDR2 FYNNEI come from the germline V gene. V lost 4 bases and J 0 bases, leaving 7 bases between the germline ends. DNA for the CDR3: TGTGCCAGCAGTGTGGGCATCTCCTACGAGCAGTACTTC. Encoded protein: CASSVGISYEQYF.

The chain recombines TRBV10-1 with TRBJ1-1; D possibly corresponds to TRBD1 (5 bases). Germline CDR1 WNHNN, CDR2 SYGVQD (reference sequence). Deletions cut 7 bases from V and 11 bases from J, with 26 bases between. This CDR3 is 15 amino acids long. The CDR3 DNA sequence: TGCGCCAGCACAGGGTCCCCGTCGGCTATGTCATACGCTTTCTTT. This encodes CASTGSPSAMSYAFF.

The chain uses TRBV28 and TRBJ1-2; 7 bases agree with TRBD1. This CDR3 contains 13 residues. Losses at the gene ends were 4 bases for V and 4 bases for J; bases not matched to a gene: 3. CDR1 is MDHEN, CDR2 SYDVKM, per germline. CDR3 region: CASSSNRGYGYTF. The CDR3 region has the DNA TGTGCCAGCAGTTCCAACAGGGGCTATGGCTACACCTTC.

This clone is categorized as large (0.1 to 1%). In the same sample, other DNA sequences code for this CDR3. The gene calls are TRBV7-2 and TRBJ2-1, with TRBD2 identical over 10 bases. This CDR3 has 14 residues. The V segment lost 1 base and the J segment 7 bases; nucleotides outside the gene matches: 1. Germline assignment: CDR1 SGHTA and CDR2 FQGNSA. The CDR3 region has the DNA TGTGCCAGCAGCTTAGGTAGCGGGGGGAATGAGCAGTTCTTC. This translates into CASSLGSGGNEQFF.

The chain carries TRBV28 and TRBJ1-4; perhaps TRBD1 as D (6 bases). Between the trimmed V and J ends, which lost 5 bases and 8 bases, there was a span of 15 bases. The CDR3 contains 14 residues. The germline V gene encodes CDR1 MDHEN and CDR2 SYDVKM. CDR3 region: CASSPQGPGEKLFF. The CDR3, as DNA: TGTGCCAGCAGTCCCCAGGGGCCTGGGGAAAAACTGTTTTTT.

V gene TRBV5-1 combines with J gene TRBJ1-3, with D tentatively TRBD1 (6 bases). The germline gives CDR1 SGHRS, CDR2 YFSETQ. The CDR3 sequence is 17 residues long. With 4 bases removed from V and 0 bases from J, the gap between germline ends came to 17 bases. The CDR3 loop reads CASSPRTDRVSGNTIYF. The CDR3 nucleotides read TGCGCCAGCAGCCCCCGGACAGATAGAGTCTCTGGAAACACCATATATTTT.

The table lists this clone with a few counts. The chain uses TRBV4-2 and TRBJ2-3; D may be TRBD1 or TRBD2 (6 bases each). V was cut by 5 bases and J by 0 bases, with 15 bases left in between. Germline V CDR1 and CDR2: LGHNA, YNFKEQ. The CDR3 runs to 16 residues. The CDR3: CASSYTGTSSTDTQYF. The CDR3 DNA reads TGTGCCAGCAGCTACACAGGGACTTCTAGCACAGATACGCAGTATTTT.